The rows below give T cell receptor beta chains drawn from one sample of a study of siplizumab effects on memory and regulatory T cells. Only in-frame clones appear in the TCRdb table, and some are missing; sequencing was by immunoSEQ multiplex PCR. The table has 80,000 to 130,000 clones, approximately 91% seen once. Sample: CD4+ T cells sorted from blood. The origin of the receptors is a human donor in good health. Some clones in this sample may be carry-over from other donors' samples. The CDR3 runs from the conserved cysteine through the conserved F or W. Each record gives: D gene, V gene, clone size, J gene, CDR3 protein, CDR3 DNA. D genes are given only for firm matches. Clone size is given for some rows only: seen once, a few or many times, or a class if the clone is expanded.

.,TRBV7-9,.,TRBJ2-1,CASSFGAWNEQFF,TGTGCCAGCAGCTTCGGAGCTTGGAATGAGCAGTTCTTC
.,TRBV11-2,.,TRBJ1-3,CASSSRTVSGNTIYF,TGTGCCAGCAGCTCCAGGACGGTCTCTGGAAACACCATATATTTT
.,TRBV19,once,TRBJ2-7,CASSIAVGYEQYF,TGTGCCAGTAGTATAGCGGTAGGCTACGAGCAGTACTTC
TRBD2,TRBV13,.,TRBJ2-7,CASSWTSGNDEQYF,TGTGCCAGCAGCTGGACTAGCGGGAACGACGAGCAGTACTTC
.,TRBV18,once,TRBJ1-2,CASSRTGGHGYGYTF,TGTGCCAGCTCACGAACGGGGGGACATGGCTATGGCTACACCTTC
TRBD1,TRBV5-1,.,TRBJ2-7,CASSGRDSFSYEQYF,TGCGCCAGCAGCGGCCGGGACAGCTTCTCCTACGAGCAGTACTTC
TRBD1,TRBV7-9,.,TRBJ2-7,CASSPSGGGGYEQYF,TGTGCCAGCAGCCCCTCAGGGGGCGGAGGATACGAGCAGTACTTC
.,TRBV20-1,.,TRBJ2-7,CSALDSYEQYF,TGCAGTGCGTTGGACAGTTACGAGCAGTACTTC
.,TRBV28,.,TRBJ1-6,CASSPLRGRKNSPLHF,TGTGCCAGCAGCCCCCTCAGGGGCAGGAAGAATTCACCCCTCCACTTT
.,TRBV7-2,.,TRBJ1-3,CASSLEVAGNTIYF,TGTGCCAGCAGCTTAGAGGTAGCTGGAAACACCATATATTTT